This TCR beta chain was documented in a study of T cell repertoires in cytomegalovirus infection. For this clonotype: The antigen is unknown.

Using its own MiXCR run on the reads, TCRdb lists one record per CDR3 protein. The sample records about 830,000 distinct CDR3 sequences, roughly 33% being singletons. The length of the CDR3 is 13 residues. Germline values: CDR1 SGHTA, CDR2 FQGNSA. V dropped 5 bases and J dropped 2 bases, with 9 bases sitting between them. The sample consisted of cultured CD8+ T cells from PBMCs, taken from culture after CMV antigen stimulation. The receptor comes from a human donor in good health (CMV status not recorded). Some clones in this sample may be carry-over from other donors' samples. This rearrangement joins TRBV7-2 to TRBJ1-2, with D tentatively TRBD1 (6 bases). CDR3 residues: CASSNGQNYGYTF. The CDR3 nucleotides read TGTGCCAGCAGCAACGGACAGAACTATGGCTACACCTTC.